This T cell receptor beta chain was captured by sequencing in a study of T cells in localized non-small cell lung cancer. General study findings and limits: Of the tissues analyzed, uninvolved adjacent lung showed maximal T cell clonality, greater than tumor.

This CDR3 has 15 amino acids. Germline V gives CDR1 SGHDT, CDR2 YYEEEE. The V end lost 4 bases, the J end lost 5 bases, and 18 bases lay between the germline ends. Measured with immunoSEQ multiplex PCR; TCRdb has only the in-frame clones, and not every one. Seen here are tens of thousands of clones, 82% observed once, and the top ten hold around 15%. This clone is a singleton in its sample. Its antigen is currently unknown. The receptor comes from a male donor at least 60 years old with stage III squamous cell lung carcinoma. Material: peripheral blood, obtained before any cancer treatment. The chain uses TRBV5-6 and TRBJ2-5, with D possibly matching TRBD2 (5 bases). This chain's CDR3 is CASSTPKGGWETQYF. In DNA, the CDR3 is TGTGCCAGCAGCACCCCGAAGGGCGGGTGGGAGACCCAGTACTTC.